Listed below are T cell receptor beta chains from one sample, sequenced in a study of T-cell memory formation after mild COVID-19. Using its own MiXCR run on the 5' RACE reads, TCRdb lists one record per CDR3 protein. Of roughly 190,000 distinct CDR3 sequences in the sample, approximately 16% were seen once. Specimen: PBMCs or a T cell subset sorted from them (not recorded which). The receptors come from an adult woman who had mild COVID-19 (a few samples of this study predate the infection). Cell type and time point are not known. The CDR3 runs from the conserved cysteine through the conserved F or W. Fields, in order: J gene, D gene, V gene, clone size, CDR3 protein, CDR3 DNA. D genes are given only for firm matches. Clone size is given for some rows only: seen once, a few or many times, or a class if the clone is expanded.

J: TRBJ2-2
D: TRBD1
V: TRBV5-1
size: few
CDR3: CASSFPGGTNTGELFF
DNA: TGCGCCAGCAGCTTCCCAGGGGGAACGAACACCGGGGAGCTGTTTTTT

J: TRBJ2-7
D: TRBD1
V: TRBV11-3
size: -
CDR3: CASSYDRGPNEQYF
DNA: TGTGCCAGCAGCTATGACAGGGGGCCCAACGAGCAGTACTTC

J: TRBJ2-3
D: -
V: TRBV2
size: few
CDR3: CASRGSTDTQYF
DNA: TGTGCCAGCAGAGGGTCGACAGATACGCAGTATTTT

J: TRBJ2-1
D: TRBD1
V: TRBV20-1
size: few
CDR3: CSASPGGVQFF
DNA: TGCAGTGCTAGTCCAGGGGGCGTTCAGTTCTTC

J: TRBJ1-2
D: -
V: TRBV18
size: -
CDR3: CASSPILHLTGSNYGYTF
DNA: TGTGCCAGCTCACCGATTCTACACCTGACAGGCTCTAACTATGGCTACACCTTC

J: TRBJ1-2
D: TRBD1
V: TRBV5-1
size: few
CDR3: CASTQGANFYGYTF
DNA: TGCGCCAGCACCCAGGGGGCTAACTTCTATGGCTACACCTTC

J: TRBJ2-3
D: -
V: TRBV7-8
size: few
CDR3: CASSLQTGRGMGDTQYF
DNA: TGTGCCAGCAGCTTACAGACCGGGAGAGGGATGGGAGATACGCAGTATTTT

J: TRBJ2-1
D: -
V: TRBV3-1
size: many
CDR3: CASSFKTGRAGEQFF
DNA: TGTGCCAGCAGCTTTAAAACGGGGAGAGCTGGTGAGCAGTTCTTC

J: TRBJ1-2
D: -
V: TRBV24-1
size: -
CDR3: CATSDFRDGKYGYTF
DNA: TGTGCCACCAGTGATTTTCGGGACGGAAAATATGGCTACACCTTC

J: TRBJ2-7
D: TRBD2
V: TRBV7-9
size: few
CDR3: CASSPGRGDEQYF
DNA: TGTGCCAGCAGCCCGGGCCGGGGGGACGAGCAGTACTTC

J: TRBJ1-1
D: -
V: TRBV30
size: -
CDR3: CAWSQLTPNTEAFF
DNA: TGTGCCTGGAGCCAGTTGACCCCGAACACTGAAGCTTTCTTT

J: TRBJ2-3
D: TRBD2
V: TRBV6-2/TRBV6-3
size: many
CDR3: CASSPQRRGGVDTQYF
DNA: TGTGCCAGCAGCCCCCAGAGGCGGGGGGGAGTGGATACGCAGTATTTT

J: TRBJ1-2
D: TRBD1
V: TRBV6-5
size: -
CDR3: CASSYRGQEAYGYTF
DNA: TGTGCCAGCAGTTACCGGGGACAGGAGGCCTATGGCTACACCTTC